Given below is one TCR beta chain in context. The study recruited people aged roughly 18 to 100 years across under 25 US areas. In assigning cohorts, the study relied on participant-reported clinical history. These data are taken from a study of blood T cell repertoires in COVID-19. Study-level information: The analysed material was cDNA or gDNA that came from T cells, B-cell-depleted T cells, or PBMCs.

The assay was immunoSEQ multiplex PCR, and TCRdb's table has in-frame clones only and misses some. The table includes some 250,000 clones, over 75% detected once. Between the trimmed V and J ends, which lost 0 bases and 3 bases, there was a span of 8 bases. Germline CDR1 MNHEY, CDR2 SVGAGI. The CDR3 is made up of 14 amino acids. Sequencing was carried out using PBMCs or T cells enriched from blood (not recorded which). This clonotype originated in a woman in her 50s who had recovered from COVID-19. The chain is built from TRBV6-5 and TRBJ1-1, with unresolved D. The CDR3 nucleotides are TGTGCCAGCAGTTACTCTAGCAGTGACACTGAAGCTTTCTTT. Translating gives CASSYSSSDTEAFF.